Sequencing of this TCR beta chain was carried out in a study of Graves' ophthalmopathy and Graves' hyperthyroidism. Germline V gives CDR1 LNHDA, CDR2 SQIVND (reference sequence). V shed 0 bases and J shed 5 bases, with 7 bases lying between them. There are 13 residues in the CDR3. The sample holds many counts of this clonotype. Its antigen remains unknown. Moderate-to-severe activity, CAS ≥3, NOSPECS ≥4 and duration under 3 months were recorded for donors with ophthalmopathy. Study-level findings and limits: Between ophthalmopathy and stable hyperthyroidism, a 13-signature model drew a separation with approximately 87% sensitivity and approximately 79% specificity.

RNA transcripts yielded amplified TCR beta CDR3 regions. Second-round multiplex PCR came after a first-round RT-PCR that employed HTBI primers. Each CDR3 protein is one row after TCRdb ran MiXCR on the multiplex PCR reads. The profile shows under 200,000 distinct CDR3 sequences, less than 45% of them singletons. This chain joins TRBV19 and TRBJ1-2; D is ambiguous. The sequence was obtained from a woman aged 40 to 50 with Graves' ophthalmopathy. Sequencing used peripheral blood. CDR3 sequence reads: CASSIDLDYGYTF. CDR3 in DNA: TGTGCCAGTAGTATAGATCTGGATTATGGCTACACCTTC.